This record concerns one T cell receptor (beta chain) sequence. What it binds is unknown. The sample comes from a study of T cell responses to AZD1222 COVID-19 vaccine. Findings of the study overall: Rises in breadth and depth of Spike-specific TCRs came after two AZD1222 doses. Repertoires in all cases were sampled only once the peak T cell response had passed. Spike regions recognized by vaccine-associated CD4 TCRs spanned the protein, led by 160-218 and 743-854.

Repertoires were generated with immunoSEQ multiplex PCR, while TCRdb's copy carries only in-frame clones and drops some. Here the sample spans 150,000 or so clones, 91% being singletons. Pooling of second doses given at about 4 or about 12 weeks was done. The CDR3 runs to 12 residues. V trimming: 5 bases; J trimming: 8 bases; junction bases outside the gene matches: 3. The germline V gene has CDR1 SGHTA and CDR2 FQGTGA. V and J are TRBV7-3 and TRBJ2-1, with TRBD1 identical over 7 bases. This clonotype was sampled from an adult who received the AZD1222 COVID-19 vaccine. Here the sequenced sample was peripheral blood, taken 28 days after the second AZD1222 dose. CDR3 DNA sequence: TGTGCCAGCAGCCAGGGGGTGGATGAGCAGTTCTTC. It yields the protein CASSQGVDEQFF.